The rows below give T cell receptor beta chains drawn from one sample of a study of read filtering for tumor transcriptome and immune sequencing. In TCRdb, the reads were re-called with MiXCR into one record per CDR3 protein. The profile shows tens of thousands of distinct CDR3 sequences, approximately 18% of them singletons. The source material was a population of CD138-negative cells sorted from bone marrow. These receptor sequences come from a donor aged 40 or over with multiple myeloma. CDR3s include the opening cysteine and the closing phenylalanine or tryptophan. A D gene is named only where the DNA matches it firmly. Not every row has a clone size; where given, it reads once, few, many or a size class.

CDR3 protein | CDR3 DNA | clone size | V gene | D gene | J gene
CSARDQGIMETQYF | TGCAGTGCTAGGGACCAGGGGATCATGGAGACCCAGTACTTC | few | TRBV20-1 | - | TRBJ2-5
CASSLDDQETQYF | TGCGCCAGCAGCTTGGATGACCAAGAGACCCAGTACTTC | many | TRBV5-1 | - | TRBJ2-5
CASSQRSGGQGASKNIQYF | TGTGCCAGCAGCCAAAGAAGCGGAGGACAGGGGGCGTCCAAAAACATTCAGTACTTC | many | TRBV14 | TRBD1 | TRBJ2-4
CASSFGNEQFF | TGTGCCAGCAGCTTTGGGAATGAGCAGTTCTTC | many | TRBV7-9 | - | TRBJ2-1
CASSLRHLQETQYF | TGTGCCAGCAGTCTACGACACCTACAAGAGACCCAGTACTTC | many | TRBV5-4 | - | TRBJ2-5
CASSILGNTEAFF | TGTGCCAGTAGTATTCTGGGGAACACTGAAGCTTTCTTT | medium-sized | TRBV19 | - | TRBJ1-1
CASSYSDRGQTEAFF | TGTGCCAGCAGTTACTCGGACAGGGGGCAGACTGAAGCTTTCTTT | few | TRBV6-6 | TRBD1 | TRBJ1-1
CASSPVLNTGELFF | TGTGCCAGCAGCCCCGTCCTGAACACCGGGGAGCTGTTTTTT | many | TRBV7-2 | - | TRBJ2-2
CASSLADRRNTEAFF | TGTGCCAGCAGCTTAGCCGACAGGAGGAACACTGAAGCTTTCTTT | many | TRBV11-2 | - | TRBJ1-1
CASSHPTGSGNTIYF | TGCGCCAGCAGTCACCCGACCGGTTCTGGAAACACCATATATTTT | - | TRBV23-1 | - | TRBJ1-3
CAISESSRVVDTGELFF | TGTGCCATCAGTGAGTCCTCGAGGGTTGTAGACACCGGGGAGCTGTTTTTT | many | TRBV10-3 | - | TRBJ2-2
CASINSGGTEAFF | TGTGCCAGCATTAACAGCGGGGGCACTGAAGCTTTCTTT | many | TRBV6-5 | - | TRBJ1-1
CASSFYNEQFF | TGTGCCAGCAGCTTCTACAATGAGCAGTTCTTC | many | TRBV7-2 | - | TRBJ2-1
CAIQGTQERYF | TGTGCCATCCAGGGAACACAGGAGCGGTATTTT | many | TRBV10-3 | - | TRBJ2-3
CSALGMAGTYNGQFF | TGCAGTGCTTTAGGCATGGCGGGAACTTACAATGGGCAGTTCTTC | - | TRBV20-1 | - | TRBJ2-1
CSAGVVSSTDTQYF | TGCAGTGCGGGAGTGGTTTCTAGCACAGATACGCAGTATTTT | many | TRBV20-1 | - | TRBJ2-3
CSVEGRAPYEQYF | TGCAGCGTTGAAGGCAGGGCCCCCTACGAGCAGTACTTC | many | TRBV29-1 | - | TRBJ2-7
CASSSGLAGRGETQYF | TGTGCCAGCAGTTCGGGACTAGCGGGACGTGGAGAGACCCAGTACTTC | many | TRBV12-3/TRBV12-4 | TRBD2 | TRBJ2-5
CSVATIPSGNTIYF | TGCAGCGTCGCAACCATCCCCTCTGGAAACACCATATATTTT | once | TRBV29-1 | - | TRBJ1-3
CASIYGKNTEAFF | TGTGCCAGCATTTATGGCAAGAACACTGAAGCTTTCTTT | many | TRBV12-3/TRBV12-4 | - | TRBJ1-1
CASSYLTSGPGETQYF | TGTGCCAGCAGCTACCTTACTAGCGGGCCAGGGGAGACCCAGTACTTC | many | TRBV11-2 | TRBD2 | TRBJ2-5
CAWSVVDPLGELFF | TGTGCCTGGAGTGTCGTAGACCCCCTCGGGGAGCTGTTTTTT | many | TRBV30 | - | TRBJ2-2
CASSLDGYSNQPQHF | TGCGCCAGCAGCTTGGATGGATATAGCAATCAGCCCCAGCATTTT | many | TRBV5-1 | - | TRBJ1-5